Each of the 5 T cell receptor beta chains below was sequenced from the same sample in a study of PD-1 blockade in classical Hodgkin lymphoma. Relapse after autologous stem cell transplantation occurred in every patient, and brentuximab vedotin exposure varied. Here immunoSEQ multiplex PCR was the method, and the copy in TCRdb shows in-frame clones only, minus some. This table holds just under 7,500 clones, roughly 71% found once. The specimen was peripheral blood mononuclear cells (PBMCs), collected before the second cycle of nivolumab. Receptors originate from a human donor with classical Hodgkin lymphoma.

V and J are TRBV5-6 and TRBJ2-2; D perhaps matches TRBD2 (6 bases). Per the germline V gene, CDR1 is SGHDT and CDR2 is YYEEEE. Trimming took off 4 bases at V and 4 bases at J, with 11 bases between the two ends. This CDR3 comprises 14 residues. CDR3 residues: CASSPEGFTGELFF. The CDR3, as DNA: TGTGCCAGCAGCCCGGAGGGCTTCACCGGGGAGCTGTTTTTT.

The CDR3 DNA is TGTGCCAGCAGGAAAACTAGCGGGCAGACCTACGAGCAGTACTTC. It yields the protein CASRKTSGQTYEQYF. The chain has TRBV11-2 and TRBJ2-7, with 9 bases that match TRBD2. Germline trimming cut 6 bases from V and 2 bases from J; bases unmatched to any gene: 8. The germline V gene encodes CDR1 SGHAT and CDR2 FQNNGV. The CDR3 contains 15 residues.

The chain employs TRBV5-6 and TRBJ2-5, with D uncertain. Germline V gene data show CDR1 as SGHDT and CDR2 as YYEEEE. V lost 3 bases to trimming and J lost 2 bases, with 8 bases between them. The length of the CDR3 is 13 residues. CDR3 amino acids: CASSSDIQETQYF. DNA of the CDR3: TGTGCCAGCAGCTCAGACATTCAAGAGACCCAGTACTTC.

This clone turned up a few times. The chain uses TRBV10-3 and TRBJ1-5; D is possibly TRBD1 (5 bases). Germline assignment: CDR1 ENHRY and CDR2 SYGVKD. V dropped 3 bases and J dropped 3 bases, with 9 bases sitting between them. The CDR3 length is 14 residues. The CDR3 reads CAISEQAINQPQHF. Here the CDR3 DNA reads TGTGCCATCAGTGAACAGGCGATCAATCAGCCCCAGCATTTT.

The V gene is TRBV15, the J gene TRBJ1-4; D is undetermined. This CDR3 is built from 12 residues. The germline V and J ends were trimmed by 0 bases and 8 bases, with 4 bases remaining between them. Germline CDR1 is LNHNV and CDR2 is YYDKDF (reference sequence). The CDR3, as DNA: TGTGCCACCAGCAGAGAATTCGAAAAACTGTTTTTT. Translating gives CATSREFEKLFF. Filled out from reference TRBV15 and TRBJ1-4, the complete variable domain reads DAMVIQNPRYQVTQFGKPVTLSCSQTLNHNVMYWYQQKSSQAPKLLFHYYDKDFNNEADTPDNFQSRRPNTSFCFLDIRSPGLGDTAMYLCATSREFEKLFFGSGTQLSVL.